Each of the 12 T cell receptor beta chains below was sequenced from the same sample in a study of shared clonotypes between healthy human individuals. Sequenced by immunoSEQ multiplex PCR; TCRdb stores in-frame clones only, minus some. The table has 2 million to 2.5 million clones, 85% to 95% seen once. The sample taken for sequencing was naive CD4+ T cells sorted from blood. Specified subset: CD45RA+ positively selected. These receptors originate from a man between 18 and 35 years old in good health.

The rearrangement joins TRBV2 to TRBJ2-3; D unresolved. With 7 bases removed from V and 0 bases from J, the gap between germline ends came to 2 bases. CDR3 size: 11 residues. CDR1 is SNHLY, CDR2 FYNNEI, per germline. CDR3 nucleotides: TGTGCCAGCAAGAGCACAGATACGCAGTATTTT. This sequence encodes CASKSTDTQYF.

The CDR3 here is CASSWIRGGTEAFF. The CDR3 DNA reads TGTGCCAGCAGCTGGATCCGGGGGGGCACTGAAGCTTTCTTT. The chain combines TRBV7-9 with TRBJ1-1; tentatively, D is TRBD1 (5 bases). The CDR3 is 14 amino acids. Trimming removed 4 bases from V and 4 bases from J, with 13 bases in between. Germline V gives CDR1 SEHNR, CDR2 FQNEAQ (reference sequence). Combining the CDR3 with reference TRBV7-9 and TRBJ1-1 gives the whole variable domain DTGVSQNPRHKITKRGQNVTFRCDPISEHNRLYWYRQTLGQGPEFLTYFQNEAQLEKSRLLSDRFSAERPKGSFSTLEIQRTEQGDSAMYLCASSWIRGGTEAFFGQGTRLTVV.

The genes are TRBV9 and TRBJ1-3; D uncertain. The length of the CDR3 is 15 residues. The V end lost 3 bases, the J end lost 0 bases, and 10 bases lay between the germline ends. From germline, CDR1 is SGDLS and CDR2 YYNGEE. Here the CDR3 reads CASSAGSSSGNTIYF. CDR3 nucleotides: TGTGCCAGCAGCGCTGGGTCGAGCTCTGGAAACACCATATATTTT.

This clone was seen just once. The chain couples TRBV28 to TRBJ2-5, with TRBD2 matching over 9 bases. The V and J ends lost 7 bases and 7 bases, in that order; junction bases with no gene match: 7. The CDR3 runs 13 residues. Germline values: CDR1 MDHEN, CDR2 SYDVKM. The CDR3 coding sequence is TGTGCCAGCATTGGAACTAGCGGGCGGACCCAGTACTTC. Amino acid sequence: CASIGTSGRTQYF.

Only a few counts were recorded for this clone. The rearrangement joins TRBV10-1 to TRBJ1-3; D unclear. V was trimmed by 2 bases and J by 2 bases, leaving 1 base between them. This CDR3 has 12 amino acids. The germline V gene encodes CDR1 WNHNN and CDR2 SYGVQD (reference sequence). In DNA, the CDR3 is TGCGCCAGCAGTGAGCCTGGAAACACCATATATTTT. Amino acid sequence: CASSEPGNTIYF.

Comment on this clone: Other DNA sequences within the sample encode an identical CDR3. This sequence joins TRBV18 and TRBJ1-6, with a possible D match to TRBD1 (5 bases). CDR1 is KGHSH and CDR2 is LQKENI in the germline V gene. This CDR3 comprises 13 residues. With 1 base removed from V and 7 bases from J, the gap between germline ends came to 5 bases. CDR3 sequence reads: CASSPQGNSPLHF. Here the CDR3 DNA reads TGTGCCAGCTCACCACAGGGGAATTCACCCCTCCACTTT. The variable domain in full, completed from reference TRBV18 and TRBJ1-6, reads NAGVMQNPRHLVRRRGQEARLRCSPMKGHSHVYWYRQLPEEGLKFMVYLQKENIIDESGMPKERFSAEFPKEGPSILRIQQVVRGDSAAYFCASSPQGNSPLHFGNGTRLTVT.

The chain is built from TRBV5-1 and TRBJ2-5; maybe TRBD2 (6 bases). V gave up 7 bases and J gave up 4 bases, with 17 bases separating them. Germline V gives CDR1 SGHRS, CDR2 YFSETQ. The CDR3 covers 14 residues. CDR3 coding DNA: TGCGCCAGCCAGCTCGGGGGACTGGGAGAGACCCAGTACTTC. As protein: CASQLGGLGETQYF. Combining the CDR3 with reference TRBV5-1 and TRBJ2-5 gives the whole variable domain KAGVTQTPRYLIKTRGQQVTLSCSPISGHRSVSWYQQTPGQGLQFLFEYFSETQRNKGNFPGRFSGRQFSNSRSEMNVSTLELGDSALYLCASQLGGLGETQYFGPGTRLLVL.

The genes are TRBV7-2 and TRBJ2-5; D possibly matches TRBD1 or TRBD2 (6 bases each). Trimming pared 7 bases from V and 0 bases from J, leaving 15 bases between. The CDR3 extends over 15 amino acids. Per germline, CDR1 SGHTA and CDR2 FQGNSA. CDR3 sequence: CASTMEGDYQETQYF. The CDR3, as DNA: TGTGCCAGCACCATGGAGGGGGACTACCAAGAGACCCAGTACTTC.

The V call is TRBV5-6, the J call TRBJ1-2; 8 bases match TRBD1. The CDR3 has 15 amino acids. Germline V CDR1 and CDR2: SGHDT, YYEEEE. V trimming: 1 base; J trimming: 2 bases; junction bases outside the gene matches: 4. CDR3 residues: CASSLWAGGNYGYTF. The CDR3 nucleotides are TGTGCCAGCAGCTTGTGGGCAGGGGGCAACTATGGCTACACCTTC.

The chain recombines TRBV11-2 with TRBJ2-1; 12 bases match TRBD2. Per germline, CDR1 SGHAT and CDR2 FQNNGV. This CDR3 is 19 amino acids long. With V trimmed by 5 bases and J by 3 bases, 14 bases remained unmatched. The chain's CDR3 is CASSVSKIGLAGNYNEQFF. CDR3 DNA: TGTGCCAGCAGCGTATCTAAAATAGGACTAGCGGGGAACTACAATGAGCAGTTCTTC.

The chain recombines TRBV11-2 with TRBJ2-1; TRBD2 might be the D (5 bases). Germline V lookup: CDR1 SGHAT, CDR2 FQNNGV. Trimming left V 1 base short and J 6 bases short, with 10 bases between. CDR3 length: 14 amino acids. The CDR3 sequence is CASSLGSGSNEQFF. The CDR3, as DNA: TGTGCCAGCAGCTTAGGATCTGGGAGCAATGAGCAGTTCTTC.

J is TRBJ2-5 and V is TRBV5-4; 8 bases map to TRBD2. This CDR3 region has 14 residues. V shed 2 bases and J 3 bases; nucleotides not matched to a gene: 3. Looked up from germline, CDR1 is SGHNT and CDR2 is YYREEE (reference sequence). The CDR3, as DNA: TGTGCCAGCAGCTTCACGGGGGGGAAAGAGACCCAGTACTTC. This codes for CASSFTGGKETQYF. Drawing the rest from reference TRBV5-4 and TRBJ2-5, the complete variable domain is ETGVTQSPTHLIKTRGQQVTLRCSSQSGHNTVSWYQQALGQGPQFIFQYYREEENGRGNFPPRFSGLQFPNYSSELNVNALELDDSALYLCASSFTGGKETQYFGPGTRLLVL.